One sample yielded the 20 T cell receptor beta chains listed below, sequenced in a study of early T cells in non-severe SARS-CoV-2 infection. TCRdb re-analysed the 5' RACE reads in MiXCR, keeping a single row per CDR3 protein. The table includes roughly 26,000 distinct CDR3 sequences, less than 6.5% detected once. Sequencing was done on a sample of whole blood. The source is an adult who was a healthcare worker with PCR-confirmed SARS-CoV-2 infection or an uninfected control (not recorded which).

This clonotype was observed at least ten times. The V gene is TRBV11-2, the J gene TRBJ2-5; TRBD2 matches at 10 bases. CDR1 is SGHAT, CDR2 FQNNGV, per germline. V lost 5 bases to trimming and J lost 2 bases; unmatched junction nucleotides: 2. This CDR3 is 14 amino acids long. The CDR3 sequence: CASSISGGQETQYF. In DNA form, the CDR3 reads TGTGCCAGCAGCATTAGCGGGGGGCAAGAGACCCAGTACTTC.

The rearrangement uses TRBV7-8 and TRBJ2-1; no definite D call. The CDR3 loop spans 15 amino acids. CDR1 is SGHVS and CDR2 is FQNEAQ in the germline V gene. V lost 0 bases and J 0 bases, leaving 6 bases between the germline ends. The CDR3 DNA reads as TGTGCCAGCAGCTTAGCTCCGAGCTCCTACAATGAGCAGTTCTTC. It encodes CASSLAPSSYNEQFF.

In its sample, this clonotype was seen many times. The chain is built from TRBV4-1 and TRBJ1-4; D is undetermined. Between the trimmed V and J ends, which lost 4 bases and 0 bases, there was a span of 15 bases. Germline V gene lookup returns CDR1 MGHRA and CDR2 YSYEKL. The length of the CDR3 is 17 residues. CDR3 bases: TGCGCCAGCAGCCGGAAAGCAGGCAGCTCAACTAATGAAAAACTGTTTTTT. It codes for CASSRKAGSSTNEKLFF.

This clonotype was detected many times. The V call is TRBV5-6, the J call TRBJ2-4; the D gene is possibly TRBD2 (5 bases). Germline V gene lookup returns CDR1 SGHDT and CDR2 YYEEEE. V was pared by 4 bases and J by 1 base, with 15 bases between. The CDR3 has 16 amino acids. The CDR3 here is CASSELGPVAKNIQYF. The DNA of the CDR3 is TGTGCCAGCAGCGAACTAGGGCCAGTCGCCAAAAACATTCAGTACTTC.

A few counts support this clonotype. V is TRBV2 and J is TRBJ2-7, with 8 bases aligning to TRBD1. V was clipped by 8 bases and J by 2 bases; unmatched bases: 5. CDR1 SNHLY and CDR2 FYNNEI come from the germline V gene. CDR3 length: 13 amino acids. The CDR3: CASYGQGTYEQYF. CDR3 DNA: TGTGCCAGCTACGGACAGGGAACCTACGAGCAGTACTTC.

This clonotype turned up a few times. This chain uses TRBV11-2 with TRBJ2-7; 7 bases are a match to TRBD1. The germline V gene encodes CDR1 SGHAT and CDR2 FQNNGV. This CDR3 has 16 residues. J lost 4 bases, V lost 2 bases, and 11 bases had no gene match. The DNA of the CDR3 is TGTGCCAGCAGCTTAATTCTCGGGACAGTTAATTACGAGCAGTACTTC. It translates to CASSLILGTVNYEQYF.

This clonotype was seen ten or more times. The rearrangement links TRBV7-2 to TRBJ2-1; 11 positions agree with TRBD1. Germline V CDR1 and CDR2: SGHTA, FQGNSA. The CDR3 consists of 15 residues. V shed 6 bases and J 4 bases; nucleotides not matched to a gene: 5. CDR3 DNA sequence: TGTGCCAGCAGGGCCGGGACAGGGGGATACAATGAGCAGTTCTTC. It encodes CASRAGTGGYNEQFF.

This clonotype was seen repeatedly, ten times or more. V gene TRBV4-3 combines with J gene TRBJ2-3, with D possibly TRBD2 on 6 matching bases. CDR1 is LGHNA, CDR2 YSLEER, per germline. This CDR3 is built from 16 residues. V lost 1 base and J 0 bases, leaving 11 bases between the germline ends. In DNA form, the CDR3 reads TGCGCCAGCAGCCAAGGTGCGGGGACTAGCACAGATACGCAGTATTTT. Residues: CASSQGAGTSTDTQYF.

This sequence joins TRBV12-3 or TRBV12-4 and TRBJ1-6, with D possibly TRBD1 on 5 matching bases. This CDR3 has 15 residues. With 6 bases removed from V and 9 bases from J, the gap between germline ends came to 18 bases. This chain's CDR3 is CASRTRVFEGSPLHF. The DNA for the CDR3 is TGTGCCAGCAGGACCAGGGTTTTCGAGGGTTCACCCCTCCACTTT.

This clonotype was recorded at least ten times. V gene TRBV7-2 combines with J gene TRBJ2-5, with TRBD1 matching over 7 bases. V was clipped by 6 bases and J by 1 base; unmatched bases: 8. Germline V gives CDR1 SGHTA, CDR2 FQGNSA. The CDR3 sequence is 15 residues long. CDR3 DNA sequence: TGTGCCAGCAGAATCCGAGGGGGCCCCCAAGAGACCCAGTACTTC. It codes for CASRIRGGPQETQYF.

This clonotype was seen more than once but under ten times. V is TRBV9 and J is TRBJ2-1; maybe TRBD1 (6 bases). This CDR3 has 16 residues. Germline V CDR1 and CDR2: SGDLS, YYNGEE. The V and J ends lost 3 bases and 0 bases respectively, with 13 bases between them. CDR3 residues: CASSEPMGASYNEQFF. CDR3 bases: TGTGCCAGCAGCGAGCCCATGGGGGCCTCCTACAATGAGCAGTTCTTC.

A few counts support this clonotype. The rearrangement links TRBV11-2 to TRBJ2-5, with no clear D. With 5 bases removed from V and 6 bases from J, the gap between germline ends came to 7 bases. The CDR3 is 11 residues long. Germline V gene data show CDR1 as SGHAT and CDR2 as FQNNGV. The CDR3 nucleotides read TGTGCCAGCAGCCCGACGCAGACCCAGTACTTC. Translated, it gives CASSPTQTQYF.

This rearrangement joins TRBV5-1 to TRBJ2-5; 7 nucleotides agree with TRBD2. Germline loops: CDR1 SGHRS, CDR2 YFSETQ. With 3 bases clipped from V and 2 bases from J, the junction kept 7 bases outside the gene matches. This CDR3 has 15 residues. The CDR3 loop is CASSWGLLTQETQYF. As DNA, the CDR3 is TGCGCCAGCAGCTGGGGACTACTAACGCAAGAGACCCAGTACTTC.

This clonotype was seen a few times. The chain links TRBV13 to TRBJ2-7, with D possibly being TRBD2 (6 bases). Germline V CDR1 and CDR2: PRHDT, FYEKMQ (reference sequence). The CDR3 contains 14 residues. The V and J ends lost 5 bases and 1 base respectively, with 12 bases between them. The chain's CDR3 is CASSPTSSSYEQYF. In nucleotides, the CDR3 is TGTGCCAGCAGCCCGACTAGTTCATCCTACGAGCAGTACTTC.

Many counts were recorded for this clonotype. This chain uses TRBV5-1 with TRBJ2-3, with unresolved D. The V gene lost 0 bases and the J gene lost 0 bases, with 8 bases spanning the gap. From germline, CDR1 is SGHRS and CDR2 YFSETQ. The CDR3 is 15 amino acids. CDR3 nucleotides: TGCGCCAGCAGCTTGGCAGCGCGAAGCACAGATACGCAGTATTTT. It translates to CASSLAARSTDTQYF.

Ten or more counts support this clonotype. The J gene is TRBJ2-1, the V gene TRBV18; 12 bases align to TRBD2. The CDR3 totals 17 residues. J was trimmed by 4 bases and V by 2 bases; bases with no gene match: 6. Germline V CDR1 and CDR2: KGHSH, LQKENI. CDR3 loop: CASSPTSGGPAYNEQFF. CDR3 nucleotide sequence: TGTGCCAGCTCACCAACTAGCGGGGGGCCTGCTTACAATGAGCAGTTCTTC.

This clonotype was counted between two and nine times. This chain links TRBV5-1 with TRBJ2-7; 7 bases map to TRBD1. The germline V gene encodes CDR1 SGHRS and CDR2 YFSETQ. The CDR3 contains 16 residues. Unmatched junction bases numbered 13, after V lost 4 bases and J lost 3 bases. The CDR3 protein is CASSPGGQALYYEQYF. CDR3 sequence (DNA): TGCGCCAGCAGCCCTGGTGGACAGGCCTTGTACTACGAGCAGTACTTC.

This clonotype was seen at least ten times. This chain connects TRBV20-1 to TRBJ1-1; D might be TRBD1 (6 bases). The V end lost 1 base, the J end lost 2 bases, and 14 bases lay between the germline ends. Germline values: CDR1 DFQATT, CDR2 SNEGSKA (reference sequence). The CDR3 is 15 residues long. As DNA, the CDR3 is TGCAGTGCTAGAGGGAGGGACACCCCTAACACTGAAGCTTTCTTT. This encodes CSARGRDTPNTEAFF.

The V gene is TRBV6-5, the J gene TRBJ1-3; the D gene is possibly TRBD1 (6 bases). Looked up from germline, CDR1 is MNHEY and CDR2 is SVGAGI. The V end lost 0 bases, the J end lost 0 bases, and 12 bases lay between the germline ends. The CDR3 contains 17 residues. In nucleotides, the CDR3 is TGTGCCAGCAGTTACTCTAGGGACACGCGCTCTGGAAACACCATATATTTT. Its translation: CASSYSRDTRSGNTIYF.

The chain joins TRBV4-3 to TRBJ2-7; either TRBD1 or TRBD2 may fit D (5 bases each). The CDR3 is made up of 15 amino acids. Germline values: CDR1 LGHNA, CDR2 YSLEER. Trimming took off 0 bases at V and 4 bases at J, with 13 bases between the two ends. The DNA for the CDR3 is TGCGCCAGCAGCCAAGAAACGGGGCTCACGTACGAGCAGTACTTC. This encodes CASSQETGLTYEQYF.